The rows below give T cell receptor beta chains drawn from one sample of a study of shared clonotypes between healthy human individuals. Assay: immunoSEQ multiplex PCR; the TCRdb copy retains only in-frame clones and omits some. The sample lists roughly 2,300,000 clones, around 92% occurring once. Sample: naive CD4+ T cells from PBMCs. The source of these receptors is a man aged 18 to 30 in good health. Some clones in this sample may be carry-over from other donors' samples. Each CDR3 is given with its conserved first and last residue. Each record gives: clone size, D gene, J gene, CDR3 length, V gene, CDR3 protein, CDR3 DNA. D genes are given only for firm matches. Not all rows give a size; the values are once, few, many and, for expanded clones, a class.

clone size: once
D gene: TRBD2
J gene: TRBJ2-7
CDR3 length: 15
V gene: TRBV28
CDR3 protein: CASSRRAGGRDEQYF
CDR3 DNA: TGTGCCAGCAGTCGCCGAGCGGGAGGGCGGGACGAGCAGTACTTC

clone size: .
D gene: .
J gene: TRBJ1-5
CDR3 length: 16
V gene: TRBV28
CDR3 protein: CASSWANLGAGQPQHF
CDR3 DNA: TGTGCCAGCAGTTGGGCGAATTTGGGGGCTGGGCAGCCCCAGCATTTT

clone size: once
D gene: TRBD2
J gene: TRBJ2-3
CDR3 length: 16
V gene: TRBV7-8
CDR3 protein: CASSRLAGGGADTQYF
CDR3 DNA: TGTGCCAGCAGCCGCCTAGCGGGAGGGGGGGCAGATACGCAGTATTTT

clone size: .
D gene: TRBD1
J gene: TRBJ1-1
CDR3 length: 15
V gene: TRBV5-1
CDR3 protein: CASSMGTGANTEAFF
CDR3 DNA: TGCGCCAGCAGCATGGGGACAGGAGCTAATACTGAAGCTTTCTTT

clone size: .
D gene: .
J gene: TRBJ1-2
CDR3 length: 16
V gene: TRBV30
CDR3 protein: CAWTSLLWGHGYGYTF
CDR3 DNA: TGTGCCTGGACCTCTTTACTCTGGGGGCATGGCTATGGCTACACCTTC

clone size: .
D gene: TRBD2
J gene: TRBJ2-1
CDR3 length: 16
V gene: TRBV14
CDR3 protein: CASSQRGLAGVNEQFF
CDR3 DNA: TGTGCCAGCAGTCAACGGGGGCTAGCGGGAGTCAATGAGCAGTTCTTC

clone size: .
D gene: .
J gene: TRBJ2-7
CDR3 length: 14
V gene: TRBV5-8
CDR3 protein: CASSSGPGPREQYF
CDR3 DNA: TGTGCCAGCAGCTCGGGACCGGGGCCGAGGGAGCAGTACTTC

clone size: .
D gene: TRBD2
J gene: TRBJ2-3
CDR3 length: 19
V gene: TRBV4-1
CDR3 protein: CASSQALHLTSGSAPTQYF
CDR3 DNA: TGCGCCAGCAGCCAAGCCCTACATTTGACTAGCGGGTCGGCCCCCACGCAGTATTTT

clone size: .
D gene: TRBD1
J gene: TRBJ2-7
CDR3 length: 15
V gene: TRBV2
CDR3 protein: CASSDIGQGGSEQYF
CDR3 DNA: TGTGCCAGCAGTGATATAGGACAGGGGGGATCCGAGCAGTACTTC

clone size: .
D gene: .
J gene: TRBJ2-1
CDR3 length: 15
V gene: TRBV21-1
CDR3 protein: CASTSGTAYYNEQFF
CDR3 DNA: TGTGCCAGCACCTCCGGGACAGCTTACTACAATGAGCAGTTCTTC

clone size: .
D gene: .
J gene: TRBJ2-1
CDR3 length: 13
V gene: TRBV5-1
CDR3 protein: CASSPEVSGLGFF
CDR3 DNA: TGCGCCAGCAGCCCCGAGGTGTCGGGCCTGGGGTTCTTC

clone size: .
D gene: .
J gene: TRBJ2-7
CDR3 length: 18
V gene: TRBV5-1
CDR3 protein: CASSIGPKLDPHFYEQYF
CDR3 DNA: TGCGCCAGCAGCATAGGGCCCAAATTAGATCCCCATTTCTACGAGCAGTACTTC

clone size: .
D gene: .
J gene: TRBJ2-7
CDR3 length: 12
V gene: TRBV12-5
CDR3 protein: CASGSGVREQYF
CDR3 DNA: TGTGCTAGTGGTTCGGGGGTTCGGGAGCAGTACTTC

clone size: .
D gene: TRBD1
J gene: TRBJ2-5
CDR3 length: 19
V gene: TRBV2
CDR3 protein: CASSEVRDSHGAYQETQYF
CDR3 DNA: TGTGCCAGCAGTGAGGTGAGGGACAGCCACGGGGCGTACCAAGAGACCCAGTACTTC

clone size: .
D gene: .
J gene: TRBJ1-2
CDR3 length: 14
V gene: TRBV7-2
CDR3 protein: CASSPPGINYGYTF
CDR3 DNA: TGTGCCAGCAGCCCCCCGGGGATTAACTATGGCTACACCTTC

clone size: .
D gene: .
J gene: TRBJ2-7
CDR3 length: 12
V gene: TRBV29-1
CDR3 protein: CSVVPSNGEQYF
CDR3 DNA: TGCAGCGTTGTGCCTAGTAACGGCGAGCAGTACTTC

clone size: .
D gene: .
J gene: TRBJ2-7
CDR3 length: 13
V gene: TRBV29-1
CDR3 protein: CSGLIAGSYEQYF
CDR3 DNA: TGCAGCGGCCTCATCGCAGGCTCCTACGAGCAGTACTTC